The 20 T cell receptor beta chains below were found in one sample sequenced in a study of OX40 agonist ivuxolimab in advanced cancers. Produced via immunoSEQ multiplex PCR; TCRdb's table is partial and in-frame only. Of about 80,000 clones listed, about 94% were seen once; the top ten hold approximately 9.9%. Here the sequenced sample was CD4+ or CD8+ T cells sorted from blood, taken in a trial of the OX40 agonist ivuxolimab. Receptor source: an adult with an advanced solid tumor such as melanoma, head and neck, liver or kidney cancer.

The count of this clone is one. J is TRBJ2-1 and V is TRBV27; 9 bases match TRBD1. The CDR3 covers 12 residues. The ends lost 6 bases at V and 12 bases at J; junction bases unmatched: 6. Germline V gene lookup returns CDR1 MNHEY and CDR2 SMNVEV (reference sequence). The CDR3 DNA reads as TGTGCCAGCAGCCAAGCGACAGGGGGGCAGTTCTTC. Its protein product is CASSQATGGQFF.

The chain recombines TRBV7-3 with TRBJ2-5, with D possibly TRBD2 on 6 matching bases. The CDR3 contains 14 residues. V lost 5 bases and J 3 bases, leaving 13 bases between the germline ends. Germline CDR1 SGHTA, CDR2 FQGTGA. The CDR3 DNA sequence: TGTGCCAGCAGCCTTAACGGAGGGAAAGAGACCCAGTACTTC. It translates to CASSLNGGKETQYF.

This CDR3 reads CSVGGRSYANYGYTF. CDR3 sequence (DNA): TGCAGCGTTGGGGGACGGTCGTATGCTAACTATGGCTACACCTTC. The chain recombines TRBV29-1 with TRBJ1-2, with D maybe TRBD1 (5 bases). V was cut by 4 bases and J by 0 bases, with 15 bases left in between. The CDR3 extends over 15 amino acids. From germline, CDR1 is SQVTM and CDR2 ANQGSEA.

This clone showed up just once. The V call is TRBV4-1, the J call TRBJ1-1; D remains unclear. The V end was cut by 4 bases, the J end by 0 bases, with 18 bases between. In germline, CDR1 is MGHRA, CDR2 YSYEKL. The CDR3 is 17 amino acids. The CDR3 bases are TGCGCCAGCAGCCCAAGTCCCCTAGCTCCCATGAACACTGAAGCTTTCTTT. This translates into CASSPSPLAPMNTEAFF.

The J gene is TRBJ2-3, the V gene TRBV5-3, with 14 positions matching TRBD2. TRBV5-3 is labeled an ORF, and its function is uncertain. V shed 0 bases, J shed 0 bases, and the junction held 12 bases outside the gene matches. There are 21 residues in the CDR3. The CDR3 region is CARSLVCSGLAGVASTDTQYF. The CDR3 DNA is TGTGCCAGAAGCTTGGTGTGTTCGGGACTAGCGGGAGTTGCAAGCACAGATACGCAGTATTTT.

This chain joins TRBV19 and TRBJ2-4, with no clear D. This CDR3 has 11 amino acids. Per the germline V gene, CDR1 is LNHDA and CDR2 is SQIVND (reference sequence). V was clipped by 5 bases and J by 9 bases, with 8 bases between them. The CDR3 DNA reads TGTGCCAGTAGTGGACGGAGCATTCAGTACTTC. Its protein is CASSGRSIQYF.

The CDR3 sequence is CAAWGGGPYEQYF. The CDR3 bases are TGTGCCGCATGGGGGGGAGGGCCCTACGAGCAGTACTTC. The V gene is TRBV27, the J gene TRBJ2-7, with 7 positions matching TRBD2. The CDR3 sequence is 13 residues long. CDR1 and CDR2 (germline): MNHEY, SMNVEV (reference sequence). V trimming: 11 bases; J trimming: 2 bases; junction bases outside the gene matches: 9.

The chain combines TRBV19 with TRBJ1-4; no firm D call. CDR1 is LNHDA, CDR2 SQIVND, per germline (reference sequence). V was pared by 3 bases and J by 4 bases, with 12 bases between. The CDR3 totals 15 residues. CDR3 DNA sequence: TGTGCCAGTAGTATCTTTGACTCAAGTAATGAAAAACTGTTTTTT. Translating it yields CASSIFDSSNEKLFF. The full variable domain, with the rest looked up from reference TRBV19 and TRBJ1-4, is DGGITQSPKYLFRKEGQNVTLSCEQNLNHDAMYWYRQDPGQGLRLIYYSQIVNDFQKGDIAEGYSVSREKKESFPLTVTSAQKNPTAFYLCASSIFDSSNEKLFFGSGTQLSVL.

The rearrangement uses TRBV4-1 and TRBJ2-7; weak D call: TRBD1 (6 bases). Trimming stripped 1 base from V and 3 bases from J, with 10 bases between. The V gene's germline CDR1 is MGHRA and CDR2 YSYEKL. The length of the CDR3 is 14 residues. Here the CDR3 reads CASSQGSRGYEQYF. As DNA, the CDR3 is TGCGCCAGCAGCCAAGGATCCAGGGGCTACGAGCAGTACTTC.

V usage is TRBV11-2 and J usage is TRBJ2-1; 11 bases are shared with TRBD2. The CDR3 consists of 19 residues. With 1 base clipped from V and 10 bases from J, the junction kept 18 bases outside the gene matches. The germline CDR1 and CDR2 sequences are SGHAT and FQNNGV. CDR3: CASSLVPSGRPSFLGEQFF. The CDR3 DNA reads TGTGCCAGCAGCTTAGTACCTAGCGGGAGGCCCTCCTTCCTGGGGGAGCAGTTCTTC.

For this clone: Compared with germline, one end of the junction differs, possibly owing to a read error. This rearrangement joins TRBV20-1 to TRBJ2-3; 9 nucleotides align to TRBD2. The CDR3 runs 8 residues. In germline, CDR1 is DFQATT, CDR2 SNEGSKA (reference sequence). CDR3 residues: CSASTSGF. CDR3 in DNA: TGCAGTGCTTCGACTAGCGGCTTT.

The V call is TRBV14, the J call TRBJ2-3; 9 bases match TRBD1. J lost 1 base, V lost 3 bases, and 2 bases had no gene match. Germline-derived CDR1 and CDR2 are SGHDN and FVKESK. The length of the CDR3 is 15 residues. The CDR3 sequence: CASSQGQGRTDTQYF. Here the CDR3 DNA reads TGTGCCAGCAGCCAGGGACAGGGACGCACAGATACGCAGTATTTT.

This chain links TRBV6-7 with TRBJ1-5, with D possibly being TRBD1 (5 bases). TRBV6-7 is treated as an ORF (open reading frame) with a function not yet certain. The V gene lost 2 bases and the J gene lost 2 bases, with 22 bases spanning the gap. CDR3 size: 19 residues. CDR3: CASSYPFKEGLIGNQPQHF. The CDR3 nucleotides read TGTGCCAGCAGTTACCCGTTTAAAGAGGGGCTGATAGGCAATCAGCCCCAGCATTTT.

V gene TRBV18 combines with J gene TRBJ1-1; D is undetermined. V was trimmed by 2 bases and J by 4 bases, leaving 11 bases between them. Germline V gene sequence: CDR1 KGHSH, CDR2 LQKENI. This CDR3 comprises 14 residues. This CDR3 reads CASSPGWGGTEAFF. CDR3 in DNA: TGTGCCAGCTCACCAGGGTGGGGAGGCACTGAAGCTTTCTTT.

The V call is TRBV15, the J call TRBJ2-5, with D possibly matching TRBD1 (6 bases). Per the germline V gene, CDR1 is LNHNV and CDR2 is YYDKDF (reference sequence). The CDR3 sequence is 15 residues long. Trimming left V 0 bases short and J 5 bases short, with 13 bases between. The CDR3 DNA follows: TGTGCCACCAGCAGAGATCGGGGAAGGGGGGAGACCCAGTACTTC. This codes for CATSRDRGRGETQYF.

The rearrangement links TRBV2 to TRBJ2-5, with 10 positions matching TRBD2. The CDR3 loop spans 16 amino acids. The V and J ends lost 3 bases and 4 bases, in that order; junction bases with no gene match: 8. Germline V gene data show CDR1 as SNHLY and CDR2 as FYNNEI. Here the CDR3 reads CASSDRPSGSRETQYF. Written as DNA, the CDR3 is TGTGCCAGCAGTGATCGTCCTAGCGGGAGCCGAGAGACCCAGTACTTC.

V usage is TRBV28 and J usage is TRBJ2-5; D is unclear. This CDR3 comprises 13 residues. Germline assignment: CDR1 MDHEN and CDR2 SYDVKM. Trimming shortened V by 3 bases and J by 2 bases, and 7 bases separated the two germline ends. Here the CDR3 DNA reads TGTGCCAGCAGTTTCGACTTTCAAGAGACCCAGTACTTC. Translating it yields CASSFDFQETQYF.

The chain uses TRBV6-5 and TRBJ1-5, with a possible D match to TRBD1 (5 bases). This CDR3 is 13 amino acids long. Germline V gives CDR1 MNHEY, CDR2 SVGAGI. V lost 4 bases to trimming and J lost 6 bases, with 10 bases between them. The CDR3 region is CASSSTGGQPQHF. The CDR3 nucleotides are TGTGCCAGCAGTTCCACGGGGGGTCAGCCCCAGCATTTT.

The chain employs TRBV5-1 and TRBJ2-7, with D tentatively TRBD1 (6 bases). This CDR3 is 14 amino acids long. Trimming shortened V by 2 bases and J by 1 base, and 10 bases separated the two germline ends. Germline CDR1 reads SGHRS; CDR2 reads YFSETQ. The CDR3 loop is CASSLTGRSYEQYF. CDR3 coding DNA: TGCGCCAGCAGCTTAACAGGGCGGTCCTACGAGCAGTACTTC.

The rearrangement joins TRBV30 to TRBJ1-1; unclear D gene. V lost 7 bases to trimming and J lost 7 bases, with 13 bases between them. This CDR3 has 11 residues. Germline V CDR1 and CDR2: GTSNPN, SVGIG (reference sequence). CDR3 nucleotides: TGTGCCTACCAAGGGCCAATTGAAGCTTTCTTT. Protein: CAYQGPIEAFF.